The 25 T cell receptor beta chains reported below all come from one sample, sequenced in a study of blood T cell repertoires in COVID-19. Profiling relied on immunoSEQ multiplex PCR, and the TCRdb table lists in-frame clones only, not all of them. In the table there are about 40,000 clones, about 90% of which are singletons. Sequencing input: peripheral blood. These receptors all stem from a man between 65 and 85 years old with acute or convalescent COVID-19.

The chain employs TRBV6-2 or TRBV6-3 and TRBJ1-2; D remains ambiguous. This CDR3 comprises 14 residues. Germline CDR1 MNHEY, CDR2 SVGEGT. Trimming removed 5 bases from V and 4 bases from J, with 14 bases in between. The DNA for the CDR3 is TGTGCCAGCAGTACCGCGGGGTATAGCTATGGCTACACCTTC. Translating it yields CASSTAGYSYGYTF.

This chain connects TRBV15 to TRBJ1-1; 7 bases are shared with TRBD1. Germline V lookup: CDR1 LNHNV, CDR2 YYDKDF (reference sequence). J was trimmed by 3 bases and V by 2 bases; bases with no gene match: 6. The CDR3 has 15 amino acids. CDR3 protein: CATSRSRGYDTEAFF. The CDR3 DNA is TGTGCCACCAGCAGATCCAGGGGGTACGACACTGAAGCTTTCTTT.

This clone is a singleton in its sample. J is TRBJ1-2 and V is TRBV27, with D perhaps TRBD1 (5 bases). Germline CDR1 is MNHEY and CDR2 is SMNVEV (reference sequence). V dropped 7 bases and J dropped 1 base, with 13 bases sitting between them. CDR3 length equals 14 residues. CDR3 in amino acids: CASNRQGLNYGYTF. The CDR3 DNA is TGTGCCAGCAATCGGCAGGGACTTAACTATGGCTACACCTTC.

Only one count was recorded for this clone. The chain links TRBV9 to TRBJ2-1; D call uncertain. The V gene's germline CDR1 is SGDLS and CDR2 YYNGEE. The V and J ends lost 4 bases and 7 bases respectively, with 9 bases between them. The CDR3 contains 12 residues. Here the CDR3 reads CASSPNWNEQFF. The CDR3 DNA follows: TGTGCCAGCAGCCCCAACTGGAATGAGCAGTTCTTC.

CDR3 sequence: CASSGFGTGLPNEKLFF. CDR3 nucleotide sequence: TGTGCCAGCAGTGGTTTTGGGACAGGGTTGCCTAATGAAAAACTGTTTTTT. The rearrangement uses TRBV6-1 and TRBJ1-4; 9 nucleotides agree with TRBD1. CDR3 length: 17 residues. The trim removed 4 bases at V and 3 bases at J, leaving 9 bases unmatched. Germline V gives CDR1 MNHNS, CDR2 SASEGT.

This chain links TRBV7-9 with TRBJ2-4; D possibly corresponds to TRBD2 (7 bases). The germline CDR1 and CDR2 sequences are SEHNR and FQNEAQ (reference sequence). The CDR3 runs to 17 residues. V was pared by 1 base and J by 0 bases, with 13 bases between. The CDR3 DNA sequence: TGTGCCAGCAGCTTAGATTGGCGGGGGCGAGCCAAAAACATTCAGTACTTC. The encoded protein is CASSLDWRGRAKNIQYF.

V is TRBV7-2 and J is TRBJ1-2; D remains unclear. V was pared by 3 bases and J by 4 bases, with 9 bases between. The CDR3 runs 13 residues. Germline V gene lookup returns CDR1 SGHTA and CDR2 FQGNSA. The CDR3 nucleotides are TGTGCCAGCAGCTTCGGAGGACCCTATGGCTACACCTTC. Amino acids: CASSFGGPYGYTF. Filled out from reference TRBV7-2 and TRBJ1-2, the complete variable domain reads GAGVSQSPSNKVTEKGKDVELRCDPISGHTALYWYRQSLGQGLEFLIYFQGNSAPDKSGLPSDRFSAERTGGSVSTLTIQRTQQEDSAVYLCASSFGGPYGYTFGSGTRLTVV.

The chain couples TRBV11-2 to TRBJ2-5; 9 bases line up with TRBD1. Germline values: CDR1 SGHAT, CDR2 FQNNGV. With V trimmed by 1 base and J by 5 bases, 8 bases remained unmatched. This CDR3 has 16 amino acids. The CDR3 loop is CASSLGQGVVWETQYF. The CDR3 bases are TGTGCCAGCAGCTTAGGACAGGGGGTTGTATGGGAGACCCAGTACTTC.

The chain is built from TRBV11-2 and TRBJ2-1, with 13 nucleotides matching TRBD2. With V trimmed by 4 bases and J by 5 bases, 8 bases remained unmatched. Per the germline V gene, CDR1 is SGHAT and CDR2 is FQNNGV. The CDR3 loop spans 17 amino acids. The CDR3 reads CASSSGTSGRAHNEQFF. CDR3 bases: TGTGCCAGCAGCTCGGGAACTAGCGGGAGGGCCCACAATGAGCAGTTCTTC.

The V and J genes are TRBV5-1 and TRBJ2-1, with 9 bases aligning to TRBD1. Per germline, CDR1 SGHRS and CDR2 YFSETQ. V was clipped by 4 bases and J by 8 bases; unmatched bases: 10. The CDR3 length is 15 residues. In nucleotides, the CDR3 is TGCGCCAGCAGCCCGATTCCCGGGACAGGGTATGAGCAGTTCTTC. It encodes CASSPIPGTGYEQFF.

This clone came up a few times. J is TRBJ1-2 and V is TRBV6-5; D gene ambiguous. This CDR3 is 13 amino acids long. Trimming pared 6 bases from V and 3 bases from J, leaving 11 bases between. Germline CDR1 and CDR2: MNHEY and SVGAGI. As DNA, the CDR3 is TGTGCCAGCAGCTTAATATTTGACTATGGCTACACCTTC. As protein: CASSLIFDYGYTF.

The rearrangement uses TRBV12-3 or TRBV12-4 and TRBJ1-2, with 9 bases aligning to TRBD1. V was pared by 7 bases and J by 8 bases, with 8 bases of the junction left unmatched. The CDR3 has 13 residues. CDR3 nucleotide sequence: TGTGCCAGCAATACGGACAGGGGCTACGGCTACACCTTC. Its translation is CASNTDRGYGYTF.

This clone was detected once. The chain recombines TRBV7-9 with TRBJ1-1; the D gene is possibly TRBD1 (5 bases). The CDR3 contains 14 residues. CDR1 and CDR2 from the germline V gene are SEHNR and FQNEAQ (reference sequence). The V end was cut by 3 bases, the J end by 0 bases, with 8 bases between. The CDR3 DNA sequence: TGTGCCAGCAGCTTCAGGGCTTTGAACACTGAAGCTTTCTTT. Residues: CASSFRALNTEAFF.

The chain combines TRBV21-1 with TRBJ1-5; the table's D call, TRBD1, has no DNA check behind it. TRBV21-1 is marked as a pseudogene. The CDR3 has 16 amino acids. The CDR3, as DNA: TGTGCCAGCGTGATACAGACCTTTTTTTGCAATCAGCCCCAGCATTTT. Translating it yields CASVIQTFFCNQPQHF.

The chain employs TRBV3-1 (or the pseudogene TRBV3-2) and TRBJ1-1; no definite D call. Deletions cut 4 bases from V and 0 bases from J, with 12 bases between. CDR3 length: 15 amino acids. CDR1 LGHDT and CDR2 YNNKEL come from the germline V gene (reference sequence). The CDR3 reads CASSPPGQVNTEAFF. The CDR3 DNA reads TGTGCCAGCAGCCCGCCTGGGCAGGTGAACACTGAAGCTTTCTTT.

The rearrangement links TRBV3-1 (or the pseudogene TRBV3-2) to TRBJ1-1, with D possibly being TRBD1 (6 bases). The CDR3 consists of 14 residues. Trimming left V 4 bases short and J 7 bases short, with 16 bases between. Germline CDR1 LGHDT, CDR2 YNNKEL (reference sequence). The CDR3: CASSRSGGRFEAFF. The CDR3 DNA reads as TGTGCCAGCAGCCGGTCGGGGGGGCGGTTTGAAGCTTTCTTT.

V gene TRBV11-2 combines with J gene TRBJ2-3, with 11 bases matching TRBD2. The CDR3 has 16 amino acids. V was pared by 7 bases and J by 5 bases, with 11 bases of the junction left unmatched. CDR1 is SGHAT and CDR2 is FQNNGV in the germline V gene. The CDR3 here is CASTPGSLAGVDTQYF. The CDR3, as DNA: TGTGCCAGCACCCCAGGATCACTAGCGGGGGTAGATACGCAGTATTTT. Full variable domain (missing parts from reference TRBV11-2 and TRBJ2-3): EAGVAQSPRYKIIEKRQSVAFWCNPISGHATLYWYQQILGQGPKLLIQFQNNGVVDDSQLPKDRFSAERLKGVDSTLKIQPAKLEDSAVYLCASTPGSLAGVDTQYFGPGTRLTVL.

The rearrangement joins TRBV3-1 (or the pseudogene TRBV3-2) to TRBJ1-1, with unresolved D. CDR3 size: 14 residues. Per the germline V gene, CDR1 is LGHDT and CDR2 is YNNKEL (reference sequence). The V gene lost 0 bases and the J gene lost 10 bases, with 15 bases spanning the gap. The CDR3, as DNA: TGTGCCAGCAGCCAAGAAATCGGTGTGCATGGAGCTTTCTTT. This translates into CASSQEIGVHGAFF.

The chain couples TRBV11-1 to TRBJ2-7, with no clear D. V was shortened by 1 base and J by 2 bases, with 12 bases between the two germline ends. The germline gives CDR1 SGHAT, CDR2 FQDESV (reference sequence). The CDR3 is 15 residues long. Here the CDR3 DNA reads TGTGCCAGCAGCTTAGGAGGCAGTTCGGCCTACGAGCAGTACTTC. This codes for CASSLGGSSAYEQYF.

The chain recombines TRBV3-1 (or the pseudogene TRBV3-2) with TRBJ1-5; D gene ambiguous. In germline, CDR1 is LGHDT, CDR2 YNNKEL (reference sequence). This CDR3 has 14 residues. Trimming pared 4 bases from V and 7 bases from J, leaving 14 bases between. The CDR3 reads CASSRAGSGQPQHF. The CDR3 DNA reads as TGTGCCAGCAGCCGGGCGGGGTCCGGACAGCCCCAGCATTTT.

This clone appeared once. The chain couples TRBV28 to TRBJ1-1, with D perhaps matching TRBD1 (5 bases). Germline CDR1 reads MDHEN; CDR2 reads SYDVKM. V was shortened by 5 bases and J by 1 base, with 8 bases between the two germline ends. The CDR3 contains 13 residues. The CDR3 here is CASSPTGNTEAFF. The CDR3 DNA sequence: TGTGCCAGCAGTCCAACAGGGAACACTGAAGCTTTCTTT.

Here the CDR3 reads CASSDLNTEAFF. For the CDR3, the DNA is TGTGCCAGCAGCGACTTGAACACTGAAGCTTTCTTT. The chain links TRBV28 to TRBJ1-1; D not resolved. Trimming pared 6 bases from V and 0 bases from J, leaving 5 bases between. The CDR3 consists of 12 residues. The germline V gene has CDR1 MDHEN and CDR2 SYDVKM.

The chain carries TRBV14 and TRBJ2-2; TRBD2 is a possible D gene (6 bases). Germline CDR1 is SGHDN and CDR2 is FVKESK. The V end lost 5 bases, the J end lost 1 base, and 14 bases lay between the germline ends. The CDR3 spans 16 residues. DNA of the CDR3: TGTGCCAGCAGCGGACTCGTGGAGGGGAACACCGGGGAGCTGTTTTTT. It is translated as CASSGLVEGNTGELFF.

The V and J genes are TRBV18 and TRBJ1-1, with D possibly matching TRBD1 (5 bases). The CDR3 is made up of 14 amino acids. Germline V gene lookup returns CDR1 KGHSH and CDR2 LQKENI. V gave up 3 bases and J gave up 5 bases, with 13 bases separating them. This chain's CDR3 is CASSPMGGTTEAFF. The CDR3 nucleotides read TGTGCCAGCTCACCGATGGGGGGGACTACTGAAGCTTTCTTT.

The count of this clone is one. The V gene is TRBV3-1 (or the pseudogene TRBV3-2), the J gene TRBJ2-1; 8 nucleotides line up with TRBD2. The ends lost 4 bases at V and 5 bases at J; junction bases unmatched: 4. This CDR3 contains 14 residues. Germline V gives CDR1 LGHDT, CDR2 YNNKEL (reference sequence). The CDR3 bases are TGTGCCAGCAGCCCCCGGACTAGCAACAATGAGCAGTTCTTC. Protein sequence: CASSPRTSNNEQFF.